Below, 9 T cell receptor beta chains from the same sample are listed, as sequenced in a study of regulatory T cells in long-lasting Graves disease. Investigators prepared the TCR beta libraries by applying iRepertoire HTBI primers and Arm-PCR of CDR3 regions. TCRdb called the multiplex PCR reads again in MiXCR, with one record for every CDR3 protein. The sample holds 350,000 to 500,000 distinct CDR3 sequences; about a sixth are singletons and the top ten take around 11%. Stated time point: newly diagnosed GD, antithyroid drugs for less than 3 months. From PBMCs, RNA was extracted and then used to make the TCR library. The same specimen was also included in a second study, on T cells in Graves' hyperthyroidism and ophthalmopathy.

The sample was peripheral blood mononuclear cells (PBMCs), taken at new diagnosis, from a patient treated with antithyroid drugs. The receptor set was obtained from a woman under 40 with Graves disease.

Many counts were recorded for this clonotype. The CDR3 here is CSDRTSGSSDTQYF. CDR3 nucleotides: TGCAGCGATCGGACTAGCGGGAGCTCAGATACGCAGTATTTT. J is TRBJ2-3 and V is TRBV29-1, with 13 nucleotides matching TRBD2. In germline, CDR1 is SQVTM, CDR2 ANQGSEA. V trimming: 7 bases; J trimming: 4 bases; junction bases outside the gene matches: 5. This CDR3 is 14 amino acids long.

Of note for this clonotype: A much larger clonotype is one base distant, so this may be a read error. J is TRBJ2-1 and V is TRBV28; maybe TRBD2 (6 bases). V was clipped by 5 bases and J by 14 bases, with 28 bases between them. The CDR3 has 16 amino acids. Germline V gene data show CDR1 as MDHEN and CDR2 as SYDVKM. The CDR3 DNA reads as TGTGCCAGCAGTACCCGACTAGTGGGTAGTTATTTGCGGGAGTTCTTC. Translating gives CASSTRLVGSYLREFF.

This clonotype was detected ten times or more. The chain couples TRBV3-1 to TRBJ1-6; 8 bases agree with TRBD1. Trimming took 7 bases from V and 11 from J; bases not matched to a gene: 4. The CDR3 sequence is 12 residues long. Germline-derived CDR1 and CDR2 are LGHDT and YNNKEL (reference sequence). The CDR3 DNA reads TGTGCCAGCACCAAGACAGGGGCACCCCTCCACTTT. Its translation: CASTKTGAPLHF.

With regard to this clonotype: A read error may be the cause here, since a much bigger clone is one base away. The chain joins TRBV27 to TRBJ2-5; 10 bases fit TRBD1. The closer fit of TRBJ2-1 to the DNA end suggests the J call may be wrong. The CDR3 has 14 amino acids. Germline assignment: CDR1 MNHEY and CDR2 SMNVEV (reference sequence). In nucleotides, the CDR3 is TGTGCCAGCAGTTTGGGACAGGGGTCCCATGAGCAGTTCTTC. It encodes CASSLGQGSHEQFF.

With respect to this clonotype: At one of its ends the junction is not consistent with the germline gene, which may arise from a read error. V and J are TRBV4-1 and TRBJ2-2; 9 bases align to TRBD2. This CDR3 has 17 residues. From germline, CDR1 is MGHRA and CDR2 YSYEKL. The CDR3 DNA is TGTGCCAGCAGCCATAATCTAGCGGGGCTGAACACCGGGGAGCTGTTTTTT. Amino acid sequence: CASSHNLAGLNTGELFF.

This clonotype was counted only a few times. This clone may be a read error of a much larger clone one base away. This sequence joins TRBV6-2 or TRBV6-3 and TRBJ1-1; unclear D gene. Germline V gives CDR1 MNHEY, CDR2 SVGEGT. This CDR3 region has 14 residues. The V and J ends lost 5 bases and 1 base respectively, with 11 bases between them. The CDR3 nucleotides are TGTGCCAGCAGTGAAGCCACTAAGAACACTGAAGCTTTCTTT. Its protein is CASSEATKNTEAFF.

This clonotype was seen repeatedly, ten times or more. This rearrangement joins TRBV2 to TRBJ2-7, with a tentative D call TRBD2 (5 bases). The CDR3 loop spans 14 amino acids. The germline V gene encodes CDR1 SNHLY and CDR2 FYNNEI. The V gene lost 6 bases and the J gene lost 1 base, with 13 bases spanning the gap. The CDR3 coding sequence is TGTGCCAGCAGCTTAGCGACCGTGTCCTACGAGCAGTACTTC. It specifies CASSLATVSYEQYF. The entire variable domain, with the rest obtained from reference TRBV2 and TRBJ2-7, is as follows: EPEVTQTPSHQVTQMGQEVILRCVPISNHLYFYWYRQILGQKVEFLVSFYNNEISEKSEIFDDQFSVERPDGSNFTLKIRSTKLEDSAMYFCASSLATVSYEQYFGPGTRLTVT.

This clonotype was recorded many times. The chain uses TRBV7-9 and TRBJ2-1, with D possibly being TRBD1 or TRBD2 (7 bases each). The V gene lost 5 bases and the J gene lost 6 bases, with 17 bases spanning the gap. CDR3 length: 15 residues. Germline V lookup: CDR1 SEHNR, CDR2 FQNEAQ (reference sequence). CDR3 loop: CASSPQGEGSNEQFF. The CDR3 DNA sequence: TGTGCCAGCAGCCCGCAGGGGGAGGGCTCCAATGAGCAGTTCTTC.

This clonotype was seen repeatedly, ten times or more. The chain combines TRBV30 with TRBJ2-3; D remains unclear. Germline V gives CDR1 GTSNPN, CDR2 SVGIG (reference sequence). This CDR3 is 15 amino acids long. V was clipped by 5 bases and J by 4 bases, with 19 bases between them. CDR3 loop: CAWEILVESADTQYF. CDR3 nucleotide sequence: TGTGCCTGGGAGATTCTCGTGGAAAGCGCAGATACGCAGTATTTT.